These 15 T cell receptor beta chains share one sample of origin, sequenced in a study of blood T cell repertoires in COVID-19 (dated by TCRdb to the early 2020s). To prepare the library, the immunoSEQ multiplex PCR assay was applied. Sourced from immuneACCESS, this table was stored by TCRdb with only in-frame sequences that have V and J called. A share of the clones is absent; for the studies checked, an unresolved V gene accounts for under half, and the remainder has no known explanation. This sample lists about 250,000 clones; about 83% were detected once. 4% of the sample is held by the ten biggest clonotypes. The sample was peripheral blood. The receptor source for this set is a man aged 45-65 years with acute or convalescent COVID-19.

In this sample, this clone turned up once. The chain uses TRBV4-1 and TRBJ2-7; 10 nucleotides align to TRBD2. J lost 1 base, V lost 2 bases, and 2 bases had no gene match. Germline V gene lookup returns CDR1 MGHRA and CDR2 YSYEKL. The CDR3 totals 15 residues. The CDR3 nucleotides read TGCGCCAGCAGCCAATTAGCGGGGGGATCCTACGAGCAGTACTTC. Translation gives CASSQLAGGSYEQYF.

The chain joins TRBV12-3 or TRBV12-4 to TRBJ1-2, with D hard to call. Trimming removed 8 bases at V and 2 bases at J, with 9 bases between. The CDR3 length is 12 residues. Here the CDR3 reads CASAAWNYGYTF. The CDR3 bases are TGTGCCAGCGCGGCGTGGAACTATGGCTACACCTTC.

The chain employs TRBV28 and TRBJ2-1, with 9 bases identical to TRBD2. Looked up from germline, CDR1 is MDHEN and CDR2 is SYDVKM. This CDR3 contains 16 residues. V lost 3 bases, J lost 5 bases, and 8 bases stayed unmatched. The CDR3 loop reads CASSFPAGGPDNEQFF. The CDR3 DNA follows: TGTGCCAGCAGTTTTCCGGCGGGAGGGCCGGACAATGAGCAGTTCTTC.

This chain joins TRBV20-1 and TRBJ2-7, with D tentatively TRBD1 (5 bases). In germline, CDR1 is DFQATT, CDR2 SNEGSKA (reference sequence). V was clipped by 3 bases and J by 7 bases, with 13 bases between them. This CDR3 has 12 amino acids. The CDR3 nucleotides read TGCAGTGCTAGTCGCCAGGGTGGGGAGCAGTACTTC. Encoded protein: CSASRQGGEQYF.

The CDR3 region is CASSWTVGGELFF. Here the CDR3 DNA reads TGTGCCAGCAGCTGGACTGTGGGCGGGGAGCTGTTTTTT. The rearrangement joins TRBV5-4 to TRBJ2-2; maybe TRBD2 (5 bases). V was trimmed by 3 bases and J by 7 bases, leaving 10 bases between them. The CDR3 is made up of 13 amino acids. The germline gives CDR1 SGHNT, CDR2 YYREEE (reference sequence). The entire variable domain, with the rest obtained from reference TRBV5-4 and TRBJ2-2, is as follows: ETGVTQSPTHLIKTRGQQVTLRCSSQSGHNTVSWYQQALGQGPQFIFQYYREEENGRGNFPPRFSGLQFPNYSSELNVNALELDDSALYLCASSWTVGGELFFGEGSRLTVL.

The chain carries TRBV7-3 and TRBJ2-3, with 8 bases lining up with TRBD1. CDR3 length: 16 amino acids. V lost 2 bases, J lost 2 bases, and 6 bases stayed unmatched. CDR1 is SGHTA and CDR2 is FQGTGA in the germline V gene. The DNA of the CDR3 is TGTGCCAGCAGCTTAGGAGGACAGGGCCCCACAGATACGCAGTATTTT. Amino acid sequence: CASSLGGQGPTDTQYF.

The chain uses TRBV19 and TRBJ1-5; TRBD1 aligns across 7 bases. J lost 3 bases, V lost 4 bases, and 9 bases had no gene match. Germline lookup yields CDR1 LNHDA and CDR2 SQIVND (reference sequence). This CDR3 contains 16 residues. The CDR3 DNA follows: TGTGCCAGTAGTAAATTCGGGACAGCGGACAATCAGCCCCAGCATTTT. This encodes CASSKFGTADNQPQHF.

As regards this clone: Within the sample, other DNA sequences also encode this same CDR3. This sequence joins TRBV4-1 and TRBJ2-7; 7 nucleotides match TRBD1. The CDR3 runs 13 residues. Germline V CDR1 and CDR2: MGHRA, YSYEKL. V gave up 4 bases and J gave up 1 base; unmatched junction bases: 1. CDR3 sequence reads: CASSPGGSYEQYF. CDR3 DNA: TGCGCCAGCAGCCCAGGGGGTTCCTACGAGCAGTACTTC.

This clone came up a few times. This rearrangement joins TRBV27 to TRBJ1-2, with 8 bases lining up with TRBD1. The CDR3 extends over 12 amino acids. CDR1 and CDR2 from the germline V gene are MNHEY and SMNVEV (reference sequence). J gave up 9 bases and V 6 bases, and 6 bases lay outside the gene matches. CDR3 coding DNA: TGTGCCAGCAGAACCGGGACAGGACGCTACACCTTC. Protein product: CASRTGTGRYTF.

This clone is a singleton in its sample. The J gene is TRBJ1-5, the V gene TRBV2, with TRBD1 matching 7 bases. The germline V gene has CDR1 SNHLY and CDR2 FYNNEI. The CDR3 has 14 residues. V shed 8 bases, J shed 3 bases, and the junction held 7 bases outside the gene matches. The CDR3 nucleotides are TGTGCCAGCCTTCGCGACAGGGACAATCAGCCCCAGCATTTT. Residues: CASLRDRDNQPQHF. Full variable domain (rest looked up from reference TRBV2 and TRBJ1-5): EPEVTQTPSHQVTQMGQEVILRCVPISNHLYFYWYRQILGQKVEFLVSFYNNEISEKSEIFDDQFSVERPDGSNFTLKIRSTKLEDSAMYFCASLRDRDNQPQHFGDGTRLSIL.

The CDR3 loop reads CASAPGNSNQPQHF. In DNA form, the CDR3 reads TGTGCTTCTGCCCCAGGGAATAGCAATCAGCCCCAGCATTTT. The chain recombines TRBV27 with TRBJ1-5, with D perhaps TRBD1 (5 bases). Germline-derived CDR1 and CDR2 are MNHEY and SMNVEV (reference sequence). The CDR3 has 14 residues.

The chain employs TRBV19 and TRBJ2-1; 8 bases line up with TRBD2. V was pared by 3 bases and J by 8 bases, with 9 bases of the junction left unmatched. The CDR3 is 15 amino acids. Germline-derived CDR1 and CDR2 are LNHDA and SQIVND (reference sequence). As DNA, the CDR3 is TGTGCCAGTAGTATTAGGGGTAGCGGGAACGATGAGCAGTTCTTC. It codes for CASSIRGSGNDEQFF.

CDR3 DNA: TGTGCCATCAGTGAGACACAGGGAAAGGGCTACACCTTC. Translated, it gives CAISETQGKGYTF. The chain recombines TRBV10-3 with TRBJ1-2; D is possibly TRBD1 (6 bases). The length of the CDR3 is 13 residues. Germline CDR1 reads ENHRY; CDR2 reads SYGVKD. V was trimmed by 2 bases and J by 8 bases, leaving 12 bases between them.

The rearrangement joins TRBV27 to TRBJ1-5; 8 nucleotides line up with TRBD1. The junction had 5 bases not matched to a gene; V was cut back by 5 bases and J by 5 bases. Germline V gene sequence: CDR1 MNHEY, CDR2 SMNVEV (reference sequence). The CDR3 has 14 amino acids. CDR3 DNA: TGTGCCAGCAGTCCCTGGGACAGGCATCAGCCCCAGCATTTT. Translating gives CASSPWDRHQPQHF.

The chain is built from TRBV4-1 and TRBJ2-1, with TRBD2 identical over 10 bases. CDR1 and CDR2 (germline): MGHRA, YSYEKL. The CDR3 is made up of 20 amino acids. After removal of 2 bases from V and 2 bases from J, the junction contained 15 bases not matched to a gene. The CDR3 loop reads CASSQPSGGAGSLTYNEQFF. The DNA for the CDR3 is TGCGCCAGCAGCCAACCAAGCGGGGGGGCCGGAAGTTTGACCTACAATGAGCAGTTCTTC.